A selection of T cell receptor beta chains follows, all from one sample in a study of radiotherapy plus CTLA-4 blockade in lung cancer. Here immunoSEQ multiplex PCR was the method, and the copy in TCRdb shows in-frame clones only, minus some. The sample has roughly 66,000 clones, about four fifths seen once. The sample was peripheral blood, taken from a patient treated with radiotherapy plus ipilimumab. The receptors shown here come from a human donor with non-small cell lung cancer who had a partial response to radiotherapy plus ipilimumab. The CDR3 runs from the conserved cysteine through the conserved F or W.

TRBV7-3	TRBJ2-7	CASSLSPSGPYEQYF
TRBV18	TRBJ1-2	CASSPTLDFGYGYTF
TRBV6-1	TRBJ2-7	CASPQDWGAYEQYF
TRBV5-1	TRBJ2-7	CASSPGGNEQYF
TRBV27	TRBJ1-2	CASSLRREGTYGYTF
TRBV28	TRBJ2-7	CASSSDVAGGRSTYEQYF
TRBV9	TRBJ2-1	CASSVGGDNYNEQFF
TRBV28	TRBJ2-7	CASTRGGAISSYEQYF
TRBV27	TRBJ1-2	CASSKSGENGYTF
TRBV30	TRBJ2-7	CAWKPAGGSYEQYF
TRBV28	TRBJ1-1	CASSLLGGNTEAFF
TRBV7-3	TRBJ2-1	CASSSGLAGTNEQFF
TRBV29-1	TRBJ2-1	CSVERTSGRSYNEQFF
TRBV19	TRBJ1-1	CASTPGAGGTEAFF
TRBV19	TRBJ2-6	CASSRRAPSGANVLTF
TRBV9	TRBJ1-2	CASSVRGQGANGYTF
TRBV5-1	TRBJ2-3	CASSLPGTSTDTQYF
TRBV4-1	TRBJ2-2	CASSQEGQGAVDTGELFF
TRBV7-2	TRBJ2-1	CASRRELNEQFF
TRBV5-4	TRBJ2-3	CASSSGLAGTDTQYF
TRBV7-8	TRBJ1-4	CASSRQGLREKLFF
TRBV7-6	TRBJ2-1	CASSLVGSGAYNEQFF
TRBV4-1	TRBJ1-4	CASSQAGGTNEKLFF
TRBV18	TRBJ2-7	CASSPDRLAEQYF
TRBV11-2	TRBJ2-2	CASSSVAGTNTGELFF
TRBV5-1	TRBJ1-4	CASSFTGQGSATNEKLFF
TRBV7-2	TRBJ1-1	CASSLRETEAFF
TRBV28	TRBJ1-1	CASSSPLGTGGHFEAFF
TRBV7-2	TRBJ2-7	CASSFARESYEQYF
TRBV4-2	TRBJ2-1	CATGQGYNEQFF
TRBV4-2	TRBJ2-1	CASSPAPLAGGNEQFF
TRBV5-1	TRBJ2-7	CASSPSGRGYEQYF
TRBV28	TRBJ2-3	CASSSYGRGNTDTQYF
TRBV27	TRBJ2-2	CASAPSPGRGNTGELFF